This T cell receptor beta chain was sequenced in a study of T cell changes during pregnancy in multiple sclerosis. The protocol was immunoSEQ multiplex PCR, while the TCRdb copy is restricted to in-frame clones and leaves out a portion. The data contain more than 30,000 clones, roughly 87% of them singletons. The length of the CDR3 is 14 residues. Trimming shortened V by 3 bases and J by 4 bases, and 12 bases separated the two germline ends. Germline lookup yields CDR1 ENHRY and CDR2 SYGVKD. The sequencing here drew on CD8+ T cells from peripheral blood mononuclear cells, taken in the first trimester of pregnancy. This sequence originates from a female donor with multiple sclerosis, enrolled in a pregnancy study. The J gene is TRBJ2-5, the V gene TRBV10-3; perhaps TRBD2 as D (7 bases). The CDR3 protein is CAISDLGGVETQYF. CDR3 DNA: TGTGCCATCAGTGATTTAGGGGGGGTAGAGACCCAGTACTTC.